One and the same sample provided the 8 T cell receptor beta chains below, sequenced in a study of blood T cell repertoires in COVID-19. The table came from immunoSEQ multiplex PCR; TCRdb's copy has only in-frame clones and leaves some out. Among 35,000 or so clones listed, approximately 87% were seen once. Sample: peripheral blood. These receptor sequences come from a man between 65 and 85 years old with acute or convalescent COVID-19.

The chain carries TRBV6-5 and TRBJ2-5; TRBD2 might be the D (6 bases). Germline CDR1 is MNHEY and CDR2 is SVGAGI. Trimming took 10 bases from V and 2 from J, leaving 17 bases between them. This CDR3 region has 14 residues. CDR3 sequence (DNA): TGTGCCACCGTGCCTAGCGATCGACAAGAGACCCAGTACTTC. Protein sequence: CATVPSDRQETQYF.

J is TRBJ2-1 and V is TRBV19, with no clear D. The germline V gene has CDR1 LNHDA and CDR2 SQIVND (reference sequence). This CDR3 spans 12 amino acids. Deletions cut 5 bases from V and 5 bases from J, with 7 bases between. CDR3 sequence (DNA): TGTGCCAGTAGTCTGCCGGACAATGAGCAGTTCTTC. It yields the protein CASSLPDNEQFF.

This clone was counted once. This rearrangement joins TRBV6-4 to TRBJ2-1; 8 positions match TRBD2. The CDR3 extends over 15 amino acids. Unmatched junction bases numbered 6, after V lost 5 bases and J lost 3 bases. Per the germline V gene, CDR1 is MRHNA and CDR2 is SNTAGT. In nucleotides, the CDR3 is TGTGCCAGCAGTAGTTTCACTAGCGGCTACAATGAGCAGTTCTTC. Protein: CASSSFTSGYNEQFF.

This clone is medium-sized. The junction does not match germline at one end; this may be a read error. This chain joins TRBV7-2 and TRBJ2-1, with 7 bases identical to TRBD2. The CDR3 totals 15 residues. Germline V gene data show CDR1 as SGHTA and CDR2 as FQGNSA. CDR3 nucleotide sequence: TGTGCCAGCACCTTAGGCGGGAGCTCCTACAATGAGCAGTTCTTC. This codes for CASTLGGSSYNEQFF.

V gene TRBV19 combines with J gene TRBJ1-5, with TRBD1 matching 7 bases. Germline V lookup: CDR1 LNHDA, CDR2 SQIVND (reference sequence). The CDR3 length is 15 residues. The ends lost 6 bases at V and 2 bases at J; junction bases unmatched: 7. CDR3 amino acids: CASSPGGGGNQPQHF. The CDR3 DNA follows: TGTGCCAGTAGCCCAGGGGGAGGAGGCAATCAGCCCCAGCATTTT. The entire variable domain, with the rest obtained from reference TRBV19 and TRBJ1-5, is as follows: DGGITQSPKYLFRKEGQNVTLSCEQNLNHDAMYWYRQDPGQGLRLIYYSQIVNDFQKGDIAEGYSVSREKKESFPLTVTSAQKNPTAFYLCASSPGGGGNQPQHFGDGTRLSIL.

The chain recombines TRBV5-6 with TRBJ1-2; D remains ambiguous. The CDR3 length is 15 residues. Germline V gives CDR1 SGHDT, CDR2 YYEEEE. V lost 4 bases, J lost 3 bases, and 16 bases lay in between. CDR3 DNA sequence: TGTGCCAGCAGCCTAAAAGGCGAGCGGGACTATGGCTACACCTTC. This gives the protein CASSLKGERDYGYTF.

J is TRBJ2-1 and V is TRBV7-9; D unclear. From germline, CDR1 is SEHNR and CDR2 FQNEAQ (reference sequence). The CDR3 runs to 10 residues. V lost 10 bases and J 7 bases, leaving 8 bases between the germline ends. CDR3 DNA: TGTGCCATCCTCCCGAATGAGCAGTTCTTC. Translated: CAILPNEQFF.

V usage is TRBV10-3 and J usage is TRBJ1-2; 9 bases agree with TRBD1. The V gene's germline CDR1 is ENHRY and CDR2 SYGVKD. Germline trimming cut 0 bases from V and 4 bases from J; bases unmatched to any gene: 15. The CDR3 runs to 19 residues. The CDR3 DNA reads as TGTGCCATCAGTGAGTCGACTCCAGGGACAGGGTCCTCCCCCTATGGCTACACCTTC. This codes for CAISESTPGTGSSPYGYTF.